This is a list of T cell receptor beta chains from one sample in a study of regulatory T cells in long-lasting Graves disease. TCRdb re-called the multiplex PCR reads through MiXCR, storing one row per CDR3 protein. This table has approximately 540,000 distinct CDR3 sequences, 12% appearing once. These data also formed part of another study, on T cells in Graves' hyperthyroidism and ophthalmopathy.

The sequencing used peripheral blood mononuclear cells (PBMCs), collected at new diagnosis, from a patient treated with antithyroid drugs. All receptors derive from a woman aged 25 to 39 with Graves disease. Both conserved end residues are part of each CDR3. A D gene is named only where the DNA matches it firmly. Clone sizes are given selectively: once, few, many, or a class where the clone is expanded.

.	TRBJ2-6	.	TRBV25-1	CASSPGGPSGANVLTF	TGTGCCAGCAGTCCCGGGGGACCCTCTGGGGCCAACGTCCTGACTTTC
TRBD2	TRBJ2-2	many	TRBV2	CASSDGSGRAGELFF	TGTGCCAGCAGTGACGGTAGCGGGAGGGCCGGGGAGCTGTTTTTT
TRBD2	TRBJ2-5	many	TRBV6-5	CASSYRTSDQETQYF	TGTGCCAGCAGTTACAGGACTAGCGACCAAGAGACCCAGTACTTC
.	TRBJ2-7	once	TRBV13	CASSLVPRMPSYEQYF	TGTGCCAGCAGCTTAGTACCTCGAATGCCCTCCTACGAGCAGTACTTC
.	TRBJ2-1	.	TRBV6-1	CASSEIGDGWGDEQFF	TGTGCCAGCAGTGAAATAGGCGATGGGTGGGGCGATGAGCAGTTCTTC
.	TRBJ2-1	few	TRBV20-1	CSAGSGNEQFF	TGCAGTGCTGGTAGCGGCAATGAGCAGTTCTTC
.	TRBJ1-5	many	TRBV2	CASSEGFGRNQPQHF	TGTGCCAGCAGTGAAGGTTTCGGCCGGAATCAGCCCCAGCATTTT
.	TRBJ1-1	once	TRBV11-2	CASNPTFRRNTEAFF	TGTGCCAGCAACCCTACTTTCAGGAGGAACACTGAAGCTTTCTTT
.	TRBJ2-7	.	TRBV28	CASSPRDLSSYEQYF	TGTGCCAGCAGTCCCCGGGACTTGAGCTCCTACGAGCAGTACTTC
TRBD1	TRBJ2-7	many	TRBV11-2	CASSFNSGTGDTYEQYF	TGTGCCAGCAGCTTCAATTCCGGGACAGGGGATACCTACGAGCAGTACTTC
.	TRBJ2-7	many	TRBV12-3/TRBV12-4	CASSFFMQEQYF	TGTGCCAGCAGTTTTTTTATGCAGGAGCAGTACTTC
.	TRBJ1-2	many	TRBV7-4	CASSFPGLGYGYTF	TGTGCCAGCAGCTTCCCGGGACTTGGCTATGGCTACACCTTC
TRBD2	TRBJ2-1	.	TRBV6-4	CASRQTSGRAGSYNEQFF	TGTGCCAGCAGGCAGACTAGCGGGAGGGCCGGTTCCTACAATGAGCAGTTCTTC
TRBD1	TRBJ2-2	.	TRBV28	CAGAPGQGRPDTGELFF	TGTGCCGGAGCACCGGGACAGGGGCGGCCGGACACCGGGGAGCTGTTTTTT
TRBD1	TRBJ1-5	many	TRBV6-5	CASSYEEPTGSNQPQHF	TGTGCCAGCAGTTATGAGGAGCCGACAGGGAGCAATCAGCCCCAGCATTTT
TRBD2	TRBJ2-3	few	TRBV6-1	CASSRILAEGNTDTQYF	TGTGCCAGCAGCCGAATTCTAGCGGAGGGGAACACAGATACGCAGTATTTT
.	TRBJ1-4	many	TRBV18	CASSSYSGISKEKLFF	TGTGCCAGCTCATCCTATTCCGGGATCAGCAAGGAAAAACTGTTTTTT
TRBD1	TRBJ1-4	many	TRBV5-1	CASSFQGAVHGKLFF	TGCGCCAGCAGCTTTCAGGGGGCAGTTCATGGAAAACTGTTTTTT
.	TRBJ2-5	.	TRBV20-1	CSASWRETQYF	TGCAGTGCTAGTTGGAGGGAGACCCAGTACTTC
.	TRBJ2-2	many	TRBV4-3	CASSQEVEGTGELFF	TGCGCCAGCAGCCAAGAAGTAGAAGGCACCGGGGAGCTGTTTTTT
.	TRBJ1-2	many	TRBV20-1	CSARDRVGGYTF	TGCAGTGCTAGAGATCGTGTTGGTGGCTACACCTTC
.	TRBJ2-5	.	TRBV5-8	CASSLVTTFGVGETQYF	TGTGCCAGCAGCTTGGTTACGACCTTTGGGGTGGGAGAGACCCAGTACTTC
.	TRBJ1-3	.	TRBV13	CASSVPPRLNTIYF	TGTGCCAGCAGCGTACCGCCTCGTTTGAACACCATATATTTT
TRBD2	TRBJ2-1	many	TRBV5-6	CASSWLAGDYNEQFF	TGTGCCAGCAGCTGGCTAGCGGGAGACTACAATGAGCAGTTCTTC
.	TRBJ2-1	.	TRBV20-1	CSASRLPFVRGNEQFF	TGCAGTGCTAGTCGACTACCCTTTGTCCGCGGAAATGAGCAGTTCTTC
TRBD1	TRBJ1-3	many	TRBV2	CASSDRGVRNTIYF	TGTGCCAGCAGCGACAGGGGTGTGAGAAACACCATATATTTT
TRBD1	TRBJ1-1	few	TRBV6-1	CATKEVNRDRGPEAFF	TGTGCCACCAAGGAGGTTAACCGGGACAGGGGACCTGAAGCTTTCTTT
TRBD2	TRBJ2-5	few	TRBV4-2	CASSQGTSGQETQYF	TGTGCCAGCAGCCAAGGGACTAGCGGACAAGAGACCCAGTACTTC
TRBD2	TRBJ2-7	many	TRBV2	CASSPTLAASSYEQYF	TGTGCCAGCAGCCCGACACTAGCGGCAAGCTCCTACGAGCAGTACTTC
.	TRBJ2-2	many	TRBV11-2	CASSSVQAGNTGELFF	TGTGCCAGCAGCTCCGTTCAAGCGGGTAACACCGGGGAGCTGTTTTTT
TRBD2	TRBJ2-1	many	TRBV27	CASSLSSGSYNEQFF	TGTGCCAGCAGTTTATCCAGCGGGAGTTACAATGAGCAGTTCTTC
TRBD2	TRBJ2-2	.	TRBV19	CASSRIGTSSTGELFF	TGTGCCAGTAGCCGAATCGGGACTAGTAGCACCGGGGAGCTGTTTTTT
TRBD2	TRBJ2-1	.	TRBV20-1	CSAFSGRAYSEQFF	TGCAGTGCTTTCAGCGGGAGGGCCTATAGTGAGCAGTTCTTC
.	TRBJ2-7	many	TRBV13	CASSTGQKISYEQYF	TGTGCCAGCAGCACCGGACAGAAGATCTCCTACGAGCAGTACTTC
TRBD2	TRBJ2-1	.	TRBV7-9	CASSPSGIEQFF	TGTGCCAGCAGCCCTAGCGGGATTGAGCAGTTCTTC
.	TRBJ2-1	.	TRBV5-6	CASSSYNELFF	TGTGCCAGCAGCTCTTACAATGAGCTGTTCTTC